Sequencing of this TCR beta chain was carried out in a study of blood T cell repertoires in COVID-19. Turning to the study itself: From the United States, Italy and Spain came samples of acute and convalescent COVID-19. PBMCs, B-cell-depleted T cells, or T cells provided the cDNA or gDNA that made up the material.

Per the original methods: For nucleated cells, counts were estimated from reference gene primer amplification. Sequencing used immunoSEQ multiplex PCR; TCRdb keeps in-frame clones, though not all of them. V and J calls and clone size are as listed in that table; D and trimming were resolved from the DNA. The table includes roughly 190,000 clones, about 85% detected once. This CDR3 is built from 13 residues. V was cut by 1 base and J by 8 bases, with 11 bases left in between. From germline, CDR1 is SGHAT and CDR2 FQDESV (reference sequence). Input material: peripheral blood. The receptor comes from a man aged 55-75 years with active or convalescent COVID-19. The gene calls are TRBV11-1 and TRBJ1-1; TRBD1 might be the D (5 bases). The CDR3 is CASSLGGADEAFF. The CDR3 nucleotides are TGTGCCAGCAGCTTAGGGGGCGCTGACGAAGCTTTCTTT.